The 11 T cell receptor beta chains below were found in one sample sequenced in a study of cytomegalovirus exposure and HLA in healthy donors. Using immunoSEQ multiplex PCR, the repertoire was profiled, and TCRdb retains in-frame clones only, with some absent. Of approximately 300,000 clones listed, roughly 90% were seen once; the top ten hold under 0.85%. The material sequenced was PBMCs. Source of these receptors: a woman between 18 and 29 years old in good health and CMV-seronegative.

J is TRBJ2-1 and V is TRBV4-3; perhaps TRBD1 as D (5 bases). The CDR3 runs to 15 residues. V was clipped by 0 bases and J by 6 bases, with 12 bases between them. Per the germline V gene, CDR1 is LGHNA and CDR2 is YSLEER. In nucleotides, the CDR3 is TGCGCCAGCAGCCAAGAGGAAAGGGGTTCCAATGAGCAGTTCTTC. Encoded protein: CASSQEERGSNEQFF.

In DNA form, the CDR3 reads TGTGCCAGCAGCTTAGGTAGCGGCCTCACAGATACGCAGTATTTT. Its translation is CASSLGSGLTDTQYF. The rearrangement uses TRBV7-9 and TRBJ2-3; a weak D match, TRBD2 (6 bases). The V end was cut by 1 base, the J end by 2 bases, with 10 bases between. CDR1 SEHNR and CDR2 FQNEAQ come from the germline V gene (reference sequence). The CDR3 loop spans 15 amino acids.

Regarding this clone: A junction boundary mismatches the germline segment, possibly from a read error. V usage is TRBV6-1 and J usage is TRBJ1-5; 7 bases are a match to TRBD1. This CDR3 contains 15 residues. Germline assignment: CDR1 MNHNS and CDR2 SASEGT. DNA for the CDR3: TGTGCCAGCACTGAACCGACAGGGCCCAATCAGCCCCAGCATTTT. It specifies CASTEPTGPNQPQHF.

This clone was found a few times. The rearrangement uses TRBV19 and TRBJ1-2; TRBD1 aligns across 9 bases. The CDR3 is 13 residues long. Trimming cost V 6 bases and J 8 bases; bases outside gene matches: 7. Germline-derived CDR1 and CDR2 are LNHDA and SQIVND (reference sequence). CDR3 sequence reads: CASSGDRVRGYTF. Written as DNA, the CDR3 is TGTGCCAGTAGCGGGGACAGGGTACGGGGCTACACCTTC.

The rearrangement joins TRBV6-5 to TRBJ1-5; D uncertain. CDR1 MNHEY and CDR2 SVGAGI come from the germline V gene. The CDR3 runs 14 residues. V was trimmed by 2 bases and J by 1 base, leaving 6 bases between them. In DNA, the CDR3 is TGTGCCAGCAGTTACGCGGGCAGCAATCAGCCCCAGCATTTT. This encodes CASSYAGSNQPQHF.

This chain links TRBV5-1 with TRBJ2-5; 9 bases align to TRBD2. J was trimmed by 1 base and V by 0 bases; bases with no gene match: 10. The CDR3 is 18 residues long. Germline V gene data show CDR1 as SGHRS and CDR2 as YFSETQ. The chain's CDR3 is CASSLVRGAGGAQETQYF. CDR3 coding DNA: TGCGCCAGCAGCTTGGTGAGGGGAGCGGGAGGAGCCCAAGAGACCCAGTACTTC. Combining the CDR3 with reference TRBV5-1 and TRBJ2-5 gives the whole variable domain KAGVTQTPRYLIKTRGQQVTLSCSPISGHRSVSWYQQTPGQGLQFLFEYFSETQRNKGNFPGRFSGRQFSNSRSEMNVSTLELGDSALYLCASSLVRGAGGAQETQYFGPGTRLLVL.

The chain uses TRBV19 and TRBJ1-5; a weak D match, TRBD1 (5 bases). The CDR3 length is 15 residues. The V gene lost 2 bases and the J gene lost 0 bases, with 8 bases spanning the gap. Germline CDR1 LNHDA, CDR2 SQIVND (reference sequence). The CDR3 coding sequence is TGTGCCAGTAGTATAATTCAGGGTAGCAATCAGCCCCAGCATTTT. This gives the protein CASSIIQGSNQPQHF.

The chain employs TRBV6-5 and TRBJ2-1, with 9 positions matching TRBD1. V shed 5 bases, J shed 2 bases, and the junction held 4 bases outside the gene matches. The CDR3 loop spans 15 amino acids. Germline lookup yields CDR1 MNHEY and CDR2 SVGAGI. The CDR3 nucleotides read TGTGCCAGCAGTACGGACAGGGGTACCTACAATGAGCAGTTCTTC. It encodes CASSTDRGTYNEQFF.

The chain recombines TRBV2 with TRBJ2-7, with TRBD1 identical over 8 bases. Germline V gene lookup returns CDR1 SNHLY and CDR2 FYNNEI. The CDR3 length is 12 residues. V dropped 10 bases and J dropped 4; count of bases not matched to a gene: 6. CDR3 nucleotide sequence: TGTGCCATTTTCGACAGGGGATACGAGCAGTACTTC. This gives the protein CAIFDRGYEQYF.

The J gene is TRBJ2-7, the V gene TRBV2; 9 bases agree with TRBD1. The CDR3 extends over 13 amino acids. Germline V gives CDR1 SNHLY, CDR2 FYNNEI. V shed 10 bases, J shed 5 bases, and the junction held 9 bases outside the gene matches. The CDR3 DNA is TGTGCCACCAGGGACAGGGTGGCGAACGAGCAGTACTTC. This sequence encodes CATRDRVANEQYF.

This sequence joins TRBV4-1 and TRBJ2-3, with 14 nucleotides matching TRBD2. The J segment lost 2 bases and the V segment lost 2 bases, leaving 3 bases of the junction unmatched. Germline CDR1 reads MGHRA; CDR2 reads YSYEKL. The CDR3 runs to 17 residues. The CDR3 spells CASSQLTSGRATDTQYF. The CDR3 nucleotides read TGCGCCAGCAGCCAATTGACTAGCGGGAGGGCCACAGATACGCAGTATTTT.